These 28 T cell receptor beta chains share one sample of origin, sequenced in a study of siplizumab effects on memory and regulatory T cells. Some clones are missing from TCRdb's copy, which holds only in-frame ones; the method was immunoSEQ multiplex PCR. This sample carries 100,000 or so clones, about 93% of them seen once, and the ten largest clones take over 0.15%. Material: non-Treg CD4+ T cells sorted from blood. The origin of the receptors is a human donor in good health.

The chain uses TRBV19 and TRBJ2-5, with TRBD1 matching 7 bases. The CDR3 covers 15 residues. Germline V gene data show CDR1 as LNHDA and CDR2 as SQIVND (reference sequence). The J segment lost 2 bases and the V segment lost 4 bases, leaving 7 bases of the junction unmatched. In DNA, the CDR3 is TGTGCCAGTAGTACCACAGGGGCCACGCAAGAGACCCAGTACTTC. Encoded protein: CASSTTGATQETQYF.

The rearrangement joins TRBV27 to TRBJ1-1; unclear D gene. Trimming left V 6 bases short and J 4 bases short, with 15 bases between. The germline gives CDR1 MNHEY, CDR2 SMNVEV (reference sequence). There are 14 residues in the CDR3. Here the CDR3 DNA reads TGTGCCAGCAGGAACGATAGAGTTGGCACTGAAGCTTTCTTT. It is translated as CASRNDRVGTEAFF.

This clone was detected once. This rearrangement joins TRBV2 to TRBJ1-1; weak D call: TRBD1 (5 bases). Germline V gene lookup returns CDR1 SNHLY and CDR2 FYNNEI. The CDR3 length is 12 residues. Between the trimmed V and J ends, which lost 3 bases and 8 bases, there was a span of 10 bases. The CDR3 DNA reads as TGTGCCAGCAGTGATGGGGCATACGAAGCTTTCTTT. It translates to CASSDGAYEAFF.

The chain uses TRBV5-4 and TRBJ2-5; 7 bases are a match to TRBD2. The V segment lost 5 bases and the J segment 3 bases; nucleotides outside the gene matches: 10. In germline, CDR1 is SGHNT, CDR2 YYREEE (reference sequence). The CDR3 is made up of 15 amino acids. Written as DNA, the CDR3 is TGTGCCAGCAGACCCAGAGGGGCGGGGGAAGAGACCCAGTACTTC. Translation: CASRPRGAGEETQYF.

This chain links TRBV5-6 with TRBJ1-5; weak D call: TRBD1 (5 bases). The CDR3 extends over 15 amino acids. Trimming cost V 0 bases and J 2 bases, with 9 bases left between them. The V gene's germline CDR1 is SGHDT and CDR2 YYEEEE. The CDR3 nucleotides are TGTGCCAGCAGCTTGGCCCAGGGTCGCAATCAGCCCCAGCATTTT. Its protein product is CASSLAQGRNQPQHF.

The V and J genes are TRBV15 and TRBJ1-5; a possible D gene is TRBD1 (6 bases). V lost 5 bases and J 4 bases, leaving 12 bases between the germline ends. Germline CDR1 reads LNHNV; CDR2 reads YYDKDF (reference sequence). The CDR3 is 14 residues long. The DNA of the CDR3 is TGTGCCACCAGCTCCGGACAGATGAATCAGCCCCAGCATTTT. Its translation: CATSSGQMNQPQHF.

This clone was recorded once. The J gene is TRBJ1-1, the V gene TRBV7-2; 7 nucleotides match TRBD1. The germline V gene encodes CDR1 SGHTA and CDR2 FQGNSA. V shed 2 bases and J 8 bases; nucleotides not matched to a gene: 14. The CDR3 is made up of 16 amino acids. In nucleotides, the CDR3 is TGTGCCAGCAGCTTATTACAGGGGACGAGAAGGTTGGAAGCTTTCTTT. It is translated as CASSLLQGTRRLEAFF.

V usage is TRBV7-8 and J usage is TRBJ2-7; D is unresolved. The CDR3 totals 14 residues. The V end lost 2 bases, the J end lost 5 bases, and 13 bases lay between the germline ends. Germline V gene data show CDR1 as SGHVS and CDR2 as FQNEAQ. The CDR3 spells CASSLSGEVDEQYF. CDR3 nucleotides: TGTGCCAGCAGCTTATCGGGTGAGGTCGACGAGCAGTACTTC.

The V gene is TRBV4-2, the J gene TRBJ2-5, with 14 bases aligning to TRBD2. The CDR3 spans 16 residues. Germline V lookup: CDR1 LGHNA, CDR2 YNFKEQ. V trimming: 1 base; J trimming: 5 bases; junction bases outside the gene matches: 3. CDR3 coding DNA: TGTGCCAGCAGCCAAGGACTAGCGGGGGGGGTGGAGACCCAGTACTTC. Translation: CASSQGLAGGVETQYF.

The chain joins TRBV19 to TRBJ2-1; 11 positions match TRBD2. The CDR3 runs 16 residues. Looked up from germline, CDR1 is LNHDA and CDR2 is SQIVND (reference sequence). V gave up 3 bases and J gave up 2 bases; unmatched junction bases: 3. CDR3 in DNA: TGTGCCAGTAGTATCTCACTAGCGGGAGCCTACAATGAGCAGTTCTTC. It translates to CASSISLAGAYNEQFF. Combining the CDR3 with reference TRBV19 and TRBJ2-1 gives the whole variable domain DGGITQSPKYLFRKEGQNVTLSCEQNLNHDAMYWYRQDPGQGLRLIYYSQIVNDFQKGDIAEGYSVSREKKESFPLTVTSAQKNPTAFYLCASSISLAGAYNEQFFGPGTRLTVL.

The chain joins TRBV10-3 to TRBJ1-4; possible D gene TRBD1, 6 bases. The CDR3 runs to 14 residues. Trimming pared 4 bases from V and 4 bases from J, leaving 10 bases between. Germline loops: CDR1 ENHRY, CDR2 SYGVKD. CDR3 residues: CAISADSINEKLFF. CDR3 DNA sequence: TGTGCCATCAGTGCGGACAGCATTAATGAAAAACTGTTTTTT.

The chain carries TRBV19 and TRBJ1-2, with D unresolved. The germline gives CDR1 LNHDA, CDR2 SQIVND (reference sequence). This CDR3 spans 13 amino acids. V shed 5 bases and J shed 5 bases, with 12 bases lying between them. The DNA for the CDR3 is TGTGCCAGTAGTTTCGGTGGCGATTATGGCTACACCTTC. It translates to CASSFGGDYGYTF. The full variable domain, its missing parts supplied by reference TRBV19 and TRBJ1-2, is DGGITQSPKYLFRKEGQNVTLSCEQNLNHDAMYWYRQDPGQGLRLIYYSQIVNDFQKGDIAEGYSVSREKKESFPLTVTSAQKNPTAFYLCASSFGGDYGYTFGSGTRLTVV.

This chain uses TRBV5-1 with TRBJ2-5, with 7 bases that match TRBD2. V lost 4 bases, J lost 5 bases, and 8 bases stayed unmatched. The CDR3 extends over 14 amino acids. CDR1 SGHRS and CDR2 YFSETQ come from the germline V gene. DNA for the CDR3: TGCGCCAGCAGCAAGGACCGGGGGGATGAGACCCAGTACTTC. It encodes CASSKDRGDETQYF. Variable domain in full (rest from reference TRBV5-1 and TRBJ2-5): KAGVTQTPRYLIKTRGQQVTLSCSPISGHRSVSWYQQTPGQGLQFLFEYFSETQRNKGNFPGRFSGRQFSNSRSEMNVSTLELGDSALYLCASSKDRGDETQYFGPGTRLLVL.

This clone has only a few counts. This chain joins TRBV4-1 and TRBJ2-1, with 8 nucleotides matching TRBD2. Trimming cost V 4 bases and J 7 bases; bases outside gene matches: 12. The germline V gene encodes CDR1 MGHRA and CDR2 YSYEKL. This CDR3 spans 16 amino acids. The CDR3 DNA follows: TGCGCCAGCAGCCGAGACATGGGGCTAGCGGGTAATGAGCAGTTCTTC. It encodes CASSRDMGLAGNEQFF.

The V call is TRBV7-9, the J call TRBJ2-3; D might be TRBD2 (6 bases). Trimming pared 5 bases from V and 2 bases from J, leaving 11 bases between. This CDR3 has 14 residues. Germline CDR1 SEHNR, CDR2 FQNEAQ (reference sequence). CDR3 bases: TGTGCCAGCAGCCCGCGGGGCCCCACAGATACGCAGTATTTT. Amino acid sequence: CASSPRGPTDTQYF. The full variable domain, completed using reference TRBV7-9 and TRBJ2-3, is DTGVSQNPRHKITKRGQNVTFRCDPISEHNRLYWYRQTLGQGPEFLTYFQNEAQLEKSRLLSDRFSAERPKGSFSTLEIQRTEQGDSAMYLCASSPRGPTDTQYFGPGTRLTVL.

This clone was recorded once. The rearrangement joins TRBV7-2 to TRBJ2-1, with 9 bases lining up with TRBD1. Germline V gene lookup returns CDR1 SGHTA and CDR2 FQGNSA. The CDR3 is 19 amino acids. V shed 2 bases and J 0 bases; nucleotides not matched to a gene: 11. The CDR3 sequence: CASSLFRSGQGSSYNEQFF. The CDR3 nucleotides are TGTGCCAGCAGCTTATTTAGGTCGGGACAGGGAAGCTCCTACAATGAGCAGTTCTTC. Using reference TRBV7-2 and TRBJ2-1 for the parts outside the CDR3, the full variable domain is GAGVSQSPSNKVTEKGKDVELRCDPISGHTALYWYRQSLGQGLEFLIYFQGNSAPDKSGLPSDRFSAERTGGSVSTLTIQRTQQEDSAVYLCASSLFRSGQGSSYNEQFFGPGTRLTVL.

This sequence joins TRBV7-2 and TRBJ2-3; no definite D call. Germline assignment: CDR1 SGHTA and CDR2 FQGNSA. CDR3 size: 12 residues. V was cut by 5 bases and J by 2 bases, with 5 bases left in between. Here the CDR3 DNA reads TGTGCCAGCAGCCCACACACAGATACGCAGTATTTT. It translates to CASSPHTDTQYF. The entire variable domain, with the rest obtained from reference TRBV7-2 and TRBJ2-3, is as follows: GAGVSQSPSNKVTEKGKDVELRCDPISGHTALYWYRQSLGQGLEFLIYFQGNSAPDKSGLPSDRFSAERTGGSVSTLTIQRTQQEDSAVYLCASSPHTDTQYFGPGTRLTVL.

J is TRBJ2-7 and V is TRBV6-5; tentatively, D is TRBD2 (6 bases). Per germline, CDR1 MNHEY and CDR2 SVGAGI. With 8 bases removed from V and 6 bases from J, the gap between germline ends came to 14 bases. This CDR3 is built from 12 residues. CDR3 residues: CASAGLRGEQYF. The CDR3 DNA reads as TGTGCCAGCGCGGGACTCCGTGGCGAGCAGTACTTC.

The chain recombines TRBV29-1 with TRBJ1-1; D uncertain. Trimming took off 7 bases at V and 0 bases at J, with 15 bases between the two ends. The germline V gene encodes CDR1 SQVTM and CDR2 ANQGSEA. CDR3 size: 14 residues. CDR3 DNA: TGCAGCGCTCCCGAACAGAGCCTGAACACTGAAGCTTTCTTT. This encodes CSAPEQSLNTEAFF.

The rearrangement links TRBV6-1 to TRBJ1-4; D might be TRBD1 (6 bases). Trimming stripped 9 bases from V and 7 bases from J, with 15 bases between. The CDR3 runs 13 residues. CDR1 is MNHNS and CDR2 is SASEGT in the germline V gene. The CDR3 protein is CASRGQLVEKLFF. In nucleotides, the CDR3 is TGTGCCAGTCGTGGACAGTTGGTTGAAAAACTGTTTTTT.

The chain links TRBV14 to TRBJ1-2; D is unclear. The CDR3 contains 16 residues. The V gene's germline CDR1 is SGHDN and CDR2 FVKESK. Between the trimmed V and J ends, which lost 0 bases and 2 bases, there was a span of 13 bases. The CDR3 sequence is CASSQDRRAVNYGYTF. The DNA of the CDR3 is TGTGCCAGCAGCCAAGATAGGAGGGCCGTCAACTATGGCTACACCTTC.

This sequence joins TRBV6-1 and TRBJ2-7; 7 nucleotides line up with TRBD1. The CDR3 contains 14 residues. Germline CDR1 and CDR2: MNHNS and SASEGT. V lost 7 bases, J lost 5 bases, and 11 bases stayed unmatched. CDR3 residues: CASTRGQAENEQYF. DNA for the CDR3: TGTGCCAGCACCCGAGGACAGGCGGAGAACGAGCAGTACTTC.

The chain joins TRBV5-1 to TRBJ1-4; 8 nucleotides align to TRBD1. The length of the CDR3 is 14 residues. Germline loops: CDR1 SGHRS, CDR2 YFSETQ. After removal of 4 bases from V and 7 bases from J, the junction contained 6 bases not matched to a gene. The CDR3 spells CASSPGQGGEKLFF. The CDR3 coding sequence is TGCGCCAGCAGCCCAGGACAGGGAGGTGAAAAACTGTTTTTT. The full variable domain, rest sourced from reference TRBV5-1 and TRBJ1-4, is KAGVTQTPRYLIKTRGQQVTLSCSPISGHRSVSWYQQTPGQGLQFLFEYFSETQRNKGNFPGRFSGRQFSNSRSEMNVSTLELGDSALYLCASSPGQGGEKLFFGSGTQLSVL.

The V and J genes are TRBV29-1 and TRBJ2-3, with TRBD2 identical over 9 bases. CDR3 size: 13 residues. CDR1 and CDR2 (germline): SQVTM, ANQGSEA. V lost 7 bases and J lost 2; bases outside the gene matches: 4. The CDR3 coding sequence is TGCAGCGAGGCGGGGGGGCCCACAGATACGCAGTATTTT. Protein product: CSEAGGPTDTQYF.

The chain combines TRBV18 with TRBJ1-1, with TRBD1 matching 10 bases. Germline CDR1 reads KGHSH; CDR2 reads LQKENI. V lost 4 bases to trimming and J lost 4 bases; unmatched junction nucleotides: 6. This CDR3 is built from 15 residues. DNA for the CDR3: TGTGCCAGCTCACAGAGACAGGGGGCAGGCACTGAAGCTTTCTTT. This codes for CASSQRQGAGTEAFF. The full variable domain, its missing parts supplied by reference TRBV18 and TRBJ1-1, is NAGVMQNPRHLVRRRGQEARLRCSPMKGHSHVYWYRQLPEEGLKFMVYLQKENIIDESGMPKERFSAEFPKEGPSILRIQQVVRGDSAAYFCASSQRQGAGTEAFFGQGTRLTVV.

The CDR3: CASSQDGASEKLFF. CDR3 sequence (DNA): TGTGCCAGCAGCCAAGACGGGGCTTCTGAAAAACTGTTTTTT. The chain has TRBV4-2 and TRBJ1-4; weak D call: TRBD1 (5 bases). The CDR3 extends over 14 amino acids. The germline gives CDR1 LGHNA, CDR2 YNFKEQ. The V and J ends lost 0 bases and 7 bases respectively, with 9 bases between them.

Points on this clone: An end of the junction differs from the germline gene, which may be a read error. J is TRBJ2-7 and V is TRBV6-5; perhaps D is TRBD1 or TRBD2 (6 bases each). In germline, CDR1 is MNHEY, CDR2 SVGAGI. This CDR3 is 12 amino acids long. The chain's CDR3 is CASTTTGAERYF. CDR3 DNA: TGTGCCAGCACCACTACGGGGGCGGAGCGGTACTTC.

The chain links TRBV5-1 to TRBJ1-3, with D possibly being TRBD1 (5 bases). V was shortened by 0 bases and J by 4 bases, with 8 bases between the two germline ends. CDR3 length equals 14 residues. Germline V lookup: CDR1 SGHRS, CDR2 YFSETQ. For the CDR3, the DNA is TGCGCCAGCAGCTTGGATGCAGGGGGAAACACCATATATTTT. Protein: CASSLDAGGNTIYF.